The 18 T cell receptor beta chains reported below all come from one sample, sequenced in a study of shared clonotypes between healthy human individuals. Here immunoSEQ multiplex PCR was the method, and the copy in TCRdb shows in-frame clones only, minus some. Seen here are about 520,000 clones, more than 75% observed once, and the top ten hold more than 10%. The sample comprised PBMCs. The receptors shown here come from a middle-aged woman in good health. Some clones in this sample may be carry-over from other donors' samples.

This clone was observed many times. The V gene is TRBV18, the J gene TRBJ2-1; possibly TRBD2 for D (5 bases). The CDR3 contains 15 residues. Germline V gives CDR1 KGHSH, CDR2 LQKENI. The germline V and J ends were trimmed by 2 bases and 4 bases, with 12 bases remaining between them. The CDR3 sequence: CASSPMGVSYNEQFF. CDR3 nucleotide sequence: TGTGCCAGCTCACCAATGGGAGTGAGTTACAATGAGCAGTTCTTC.

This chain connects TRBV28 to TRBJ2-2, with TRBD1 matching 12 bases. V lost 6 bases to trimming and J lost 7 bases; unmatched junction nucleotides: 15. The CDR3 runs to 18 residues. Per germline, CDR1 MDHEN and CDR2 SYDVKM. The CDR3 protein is CASRFGAGTGGSVGELFF. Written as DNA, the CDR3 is TGTGCCAGCAGATTCGGTGCCGGGACAGGGGGCTCGGTCGGGGAGCTGTTTTTT.

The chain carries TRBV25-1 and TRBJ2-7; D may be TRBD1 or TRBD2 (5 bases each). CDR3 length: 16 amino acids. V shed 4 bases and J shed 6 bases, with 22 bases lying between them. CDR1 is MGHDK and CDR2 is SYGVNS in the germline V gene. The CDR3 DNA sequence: TGTGCCAGCAGTGGGTATACCGGGACCGCGGGTCCCGAGCAGTACTTC. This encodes CASSGYTGTAGPEQYF.

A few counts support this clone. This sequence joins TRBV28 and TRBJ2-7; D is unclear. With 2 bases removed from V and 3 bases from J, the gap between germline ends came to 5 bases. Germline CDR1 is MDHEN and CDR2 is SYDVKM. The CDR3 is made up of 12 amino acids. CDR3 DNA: TGTGCCAGCAGTTTAGCGGTCTACGAGCAGTACTTC. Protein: CASSLAVYEQYF.

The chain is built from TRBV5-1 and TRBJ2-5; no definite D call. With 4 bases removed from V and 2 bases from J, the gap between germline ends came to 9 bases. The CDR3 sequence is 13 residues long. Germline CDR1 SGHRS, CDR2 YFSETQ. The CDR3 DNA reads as TGCGCCAGCAGCGACGGAAAACAAGAGACCCAGTACTTC. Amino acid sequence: CASSDGKQETQYF.

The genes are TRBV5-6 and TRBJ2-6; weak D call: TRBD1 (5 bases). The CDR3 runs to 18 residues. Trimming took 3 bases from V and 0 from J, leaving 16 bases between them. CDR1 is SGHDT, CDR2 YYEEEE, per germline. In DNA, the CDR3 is TGTGCCAGCAGCTACCGGCAGGGTAAATACTCTGGGGCCAACGTCCTGACTTTC. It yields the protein CASSYRQGKYSGANVLTF.

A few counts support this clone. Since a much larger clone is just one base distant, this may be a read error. The CDR3 sequence is CASSKRAGMSNTEAFF. The DNA of the CDR3 is TGTGCCAGCAGCAAGAGGGCAGGGATGTCGAACACTGAAGCTTTCTTT. The chain is built from TRBV2 and TRBJ1-1, with D possibly TRBD1 on 5 matching bases. V dropped 6 bases and J dropped 1 base, with 18 bases sitting between them. This CDR3 is 16 amino acids long. Germline V gene sequence: CDR1 SNHLY, CDR2 FYNNEI.

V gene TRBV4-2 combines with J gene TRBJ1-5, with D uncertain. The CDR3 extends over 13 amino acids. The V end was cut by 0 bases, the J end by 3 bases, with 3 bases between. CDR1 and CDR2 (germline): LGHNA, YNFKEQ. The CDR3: CASSQDLNQPQHF. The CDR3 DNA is TGTGCCAGCAGCCAAGATCTCAATCAGCCCCAGCATTTT.

The CDR3: CASSSGLAGGATDTQYF. CDR3 DNA: TGTGCCAGCAGTTCGGGACTAGCGGGAGGCGCCACAGATACGCAGTATTTT. This chain uses TRBV27 with TRBJ2-3, with TRBD2 matching over 15 bases. Germline V gene sequence: CDR1 MNHEY, CDR2 SMNVEV (reference sequence). This CDR3 is 17 amino acids long. V lost 4 bases to trimming and J lost 2 bases; unmatched junction nucleotides: 4.

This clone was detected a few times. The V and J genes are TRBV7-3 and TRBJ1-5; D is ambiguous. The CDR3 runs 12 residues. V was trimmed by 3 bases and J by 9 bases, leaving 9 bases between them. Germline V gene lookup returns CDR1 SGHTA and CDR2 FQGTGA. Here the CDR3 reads CASSLAKGPQHF. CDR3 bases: TGTGCCAGCAGCTTGGCTAAAGGGCCCCAGCATTTT.

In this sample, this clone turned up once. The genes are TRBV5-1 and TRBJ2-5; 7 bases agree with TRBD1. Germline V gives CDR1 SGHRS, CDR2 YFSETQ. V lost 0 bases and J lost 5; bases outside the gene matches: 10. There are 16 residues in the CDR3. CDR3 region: CASSLGTGAGLETQYF. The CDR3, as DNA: TGCGCCAGCAGCTTGGGGACAGGCGCCGGATTGGAGACCCAGTACTTC.

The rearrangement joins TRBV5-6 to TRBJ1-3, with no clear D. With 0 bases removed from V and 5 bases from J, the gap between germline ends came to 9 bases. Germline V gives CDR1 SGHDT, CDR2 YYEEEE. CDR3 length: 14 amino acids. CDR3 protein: CASSLVGGRNTIYF. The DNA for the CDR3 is TGTGCCAGCAGCTTGGTGGGTGGGCGAAACACCATATATTTT.

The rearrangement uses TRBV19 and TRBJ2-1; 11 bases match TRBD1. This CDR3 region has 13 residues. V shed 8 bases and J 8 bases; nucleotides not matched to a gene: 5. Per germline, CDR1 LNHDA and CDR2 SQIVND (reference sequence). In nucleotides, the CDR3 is TGTGCCAGTCACGGGACAGGGGGTTATGAGCAGTTCTTC. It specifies CASHGTGGYEQFF.

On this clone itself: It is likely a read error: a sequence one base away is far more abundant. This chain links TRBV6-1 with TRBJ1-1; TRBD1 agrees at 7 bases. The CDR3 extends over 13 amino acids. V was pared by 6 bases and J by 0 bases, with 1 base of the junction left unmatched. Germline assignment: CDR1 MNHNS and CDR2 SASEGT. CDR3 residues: CASSGQVNTEAFF. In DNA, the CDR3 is TGTGCCAGCAGCGGACAGGTGAACACTGAAGCTTTCTTT.

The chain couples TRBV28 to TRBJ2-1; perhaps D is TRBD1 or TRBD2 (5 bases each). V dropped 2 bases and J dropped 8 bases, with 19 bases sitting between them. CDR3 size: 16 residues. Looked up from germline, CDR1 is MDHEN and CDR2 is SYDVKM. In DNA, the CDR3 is TGTGCCAGCAGTTTACGTGGCTACAAAACGGGGCATGAGCAGTTCTTC. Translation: CASSLRGYKTGHEQFF.

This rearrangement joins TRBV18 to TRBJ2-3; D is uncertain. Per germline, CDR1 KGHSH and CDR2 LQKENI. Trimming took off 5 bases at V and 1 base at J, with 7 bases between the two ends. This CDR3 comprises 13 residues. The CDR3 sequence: CASSSVGTDTQYF. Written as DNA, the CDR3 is TGTGCCAGCTCATCCGTGGGCACAGATACGCAGTATTTT.

The CDR3: CASSLSAGVETQYF. The CDR3 DNA reads as TGCGCCAGCAGCTTGTCCGCGGGAGTAGAGACCCAGTACTTC. The chain links TRBV5-1 to TRBJ2-5; 7 bases are shared with TRBD2. The CDR3 spans 14 residues. The V segment lost 1 base and the J segment 4 bases; nucleotides outside the gene matches: 4. Per germline, CDR1 SGHRS and CDR2 YFSETQ.

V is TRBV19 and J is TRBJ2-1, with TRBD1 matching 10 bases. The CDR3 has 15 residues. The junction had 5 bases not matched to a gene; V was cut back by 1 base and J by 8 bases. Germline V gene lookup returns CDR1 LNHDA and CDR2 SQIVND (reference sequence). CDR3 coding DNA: TGTGCCAGTAGTATAGCCGACAGGGGGCTTGATGAGCAGTTCTTC. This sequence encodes CASSIADRGLDEQFF.